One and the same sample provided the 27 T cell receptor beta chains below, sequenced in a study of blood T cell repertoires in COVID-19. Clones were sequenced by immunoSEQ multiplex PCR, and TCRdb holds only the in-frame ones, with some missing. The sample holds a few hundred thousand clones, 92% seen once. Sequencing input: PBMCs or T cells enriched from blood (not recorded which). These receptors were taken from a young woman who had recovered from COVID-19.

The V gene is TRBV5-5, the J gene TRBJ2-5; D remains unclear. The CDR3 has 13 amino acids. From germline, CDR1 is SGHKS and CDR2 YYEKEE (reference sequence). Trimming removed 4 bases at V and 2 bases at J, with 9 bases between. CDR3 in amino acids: CASSTNLQETQYF. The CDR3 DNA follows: TGTGCCAGCAGCACTAATTTACAAGAGACCCAGTACTTC. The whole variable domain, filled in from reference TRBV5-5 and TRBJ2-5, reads DAGVTQSPTHLIKTRGQQVTLRCSPISGHKSVSWYQQVLGQGPQFIFQYYEKEERGRGNFPDRFSARQFPNYSSELNVNALLLGDSALYLCASSTNLQETQYFGPGTRLLVL.

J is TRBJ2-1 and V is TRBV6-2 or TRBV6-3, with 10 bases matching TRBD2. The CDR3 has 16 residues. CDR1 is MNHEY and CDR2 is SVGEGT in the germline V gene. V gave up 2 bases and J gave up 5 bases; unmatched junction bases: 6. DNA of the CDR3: TGTGCCAGCAGTTACCTCAGCGGGAGGGGAAACAATGAGCAGTTCTTC. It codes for CASSYLSGRGNNEQFF.

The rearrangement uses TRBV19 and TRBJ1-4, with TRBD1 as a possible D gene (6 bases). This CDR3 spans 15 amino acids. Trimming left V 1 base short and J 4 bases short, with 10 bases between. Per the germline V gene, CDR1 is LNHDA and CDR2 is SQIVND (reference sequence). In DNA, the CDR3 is TGTGCCAGTAGTATAGGACAGGCGAATAATGAAAAACTGTTTTTT. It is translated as CASSIGQANNEKLFF.

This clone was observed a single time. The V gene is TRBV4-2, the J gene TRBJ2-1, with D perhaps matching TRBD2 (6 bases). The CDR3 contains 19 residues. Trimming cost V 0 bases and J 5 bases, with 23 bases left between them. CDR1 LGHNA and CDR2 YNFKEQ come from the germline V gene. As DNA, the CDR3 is TGTGCCAGCAGCCAAGATCTCCCCCTTCCCCGTACGGGGGACAATGAGCAGTTCTTC. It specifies CASSQDLPLPRTGDNEQFF.

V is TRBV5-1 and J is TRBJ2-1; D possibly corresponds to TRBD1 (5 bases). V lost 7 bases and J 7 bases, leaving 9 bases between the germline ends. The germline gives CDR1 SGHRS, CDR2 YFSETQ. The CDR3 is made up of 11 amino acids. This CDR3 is CASGAGNEQFF. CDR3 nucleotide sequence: TGCGCCAGCGGGGCAGGGAATGAGCAGTTCTTC. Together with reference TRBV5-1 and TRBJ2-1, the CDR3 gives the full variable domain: KAGVTQTPRYLIKTRGQQVTLSCSPISGHRSVSWYQQTPGQGLQFLFEYFSETQRNKGNFPGRFSGRQFSNSRSEMNVSTLELGDSALYLCASGAGNEQFFGPGTRLTVL.

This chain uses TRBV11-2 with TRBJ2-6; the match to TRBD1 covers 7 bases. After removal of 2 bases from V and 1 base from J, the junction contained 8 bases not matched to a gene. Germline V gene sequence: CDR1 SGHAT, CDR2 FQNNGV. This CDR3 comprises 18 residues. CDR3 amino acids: CASSLSGQVLSGANVLTF. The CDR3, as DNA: TGTGCCAGCAGCTTATCTGGACAGGTGCTTTCTGGGGCCAACGTCCTGACTTTC.

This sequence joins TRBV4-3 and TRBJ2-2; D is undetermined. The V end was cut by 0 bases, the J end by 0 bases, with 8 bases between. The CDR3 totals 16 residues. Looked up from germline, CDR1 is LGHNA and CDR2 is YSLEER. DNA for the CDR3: TGCGCCAGCAGCCAAGATGCCAGGTCGAACACCGGGGAGCTGTTTTTT. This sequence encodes CASSQDARSNTGELFF.

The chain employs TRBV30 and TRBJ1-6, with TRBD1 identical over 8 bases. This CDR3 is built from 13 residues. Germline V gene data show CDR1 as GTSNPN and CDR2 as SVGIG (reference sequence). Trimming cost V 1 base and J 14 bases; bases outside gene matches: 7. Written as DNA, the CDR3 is TGTGCCTGGAGTGATTACCGGGACAGGACCCTCCACTTT. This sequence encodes CAWSDYRDRTLHF.

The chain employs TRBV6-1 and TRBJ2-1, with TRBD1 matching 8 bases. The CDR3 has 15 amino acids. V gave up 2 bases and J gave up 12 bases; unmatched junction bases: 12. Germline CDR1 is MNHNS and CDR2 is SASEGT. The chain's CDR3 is CASSEQGALFAGQFF. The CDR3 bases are TGTGCCAGCAGTGAACAGGGGGCTCTTTTCGCTGGGCAGTTCTTC.

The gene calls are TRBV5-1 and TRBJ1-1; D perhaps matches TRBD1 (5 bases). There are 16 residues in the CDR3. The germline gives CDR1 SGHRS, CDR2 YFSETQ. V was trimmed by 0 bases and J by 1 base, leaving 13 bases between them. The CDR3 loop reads CASSLAVGLQNTEAFF. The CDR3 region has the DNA TGCGCCAGCAGCTTGGCGGTGGGGCTTCAGAACACTGAAGCTTTCTTT.

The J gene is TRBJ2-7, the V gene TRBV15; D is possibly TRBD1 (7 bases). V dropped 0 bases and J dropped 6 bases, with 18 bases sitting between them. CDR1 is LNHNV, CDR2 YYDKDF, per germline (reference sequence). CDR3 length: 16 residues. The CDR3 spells CATSRDPISQGGEQYF. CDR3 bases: TGTGCCACCAGCAGAGATCCAATCTCCCAGGGGGGCGAGCAGTACTTC.

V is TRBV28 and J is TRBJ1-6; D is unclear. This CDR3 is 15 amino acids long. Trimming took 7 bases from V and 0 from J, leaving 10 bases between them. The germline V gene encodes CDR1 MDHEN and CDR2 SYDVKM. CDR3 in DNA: TGTGCCAGCAACCAAATGAGCTCCTATAATTCACCCCTCCACTTT. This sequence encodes CASNQMSSYNSPLHF.

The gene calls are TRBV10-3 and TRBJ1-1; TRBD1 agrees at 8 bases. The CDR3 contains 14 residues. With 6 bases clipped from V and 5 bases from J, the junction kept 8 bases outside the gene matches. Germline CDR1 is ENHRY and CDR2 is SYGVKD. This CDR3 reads CAISRQGRRTEAFF. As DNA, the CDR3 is TGTGCCATCAGCAGACAGGGGCGAAGGACTGAAGCTTTCTTT.

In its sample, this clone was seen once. The CDR3 nucleotides are TGTGCCAGCAGCCCCCTGAAGTCGCGTGGCTACACCTTC. Translated: CASSPLKSRGYTF. V is TRBV6-5 and J is TRBJ1-2; D is unclear. Germline V gene lookup returns CDR1 MNHEY and CDR2 SVGAGI. The V end lost 6 bases, the J end lost 7 bases, and 15 bases lay between the germline ends. The CDR3 is made up of 13 amino acids.

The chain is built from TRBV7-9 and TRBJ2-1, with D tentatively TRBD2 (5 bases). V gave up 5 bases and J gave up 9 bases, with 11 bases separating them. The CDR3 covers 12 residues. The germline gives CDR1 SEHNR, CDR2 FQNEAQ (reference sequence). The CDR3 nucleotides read TGTGCCAGCAGCCCGGAGGTGGGTGAGCAGTTCTTC. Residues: CASSPEVGEQFF.

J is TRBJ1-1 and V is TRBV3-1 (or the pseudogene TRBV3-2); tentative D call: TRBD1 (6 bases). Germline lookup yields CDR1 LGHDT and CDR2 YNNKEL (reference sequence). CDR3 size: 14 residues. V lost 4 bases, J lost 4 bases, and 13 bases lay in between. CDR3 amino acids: CASSPRGLSTEAFF. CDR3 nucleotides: TGTGCCAGCAGCCCCAGGGGTCTCAGCACTGAAGCTTTCTTT.

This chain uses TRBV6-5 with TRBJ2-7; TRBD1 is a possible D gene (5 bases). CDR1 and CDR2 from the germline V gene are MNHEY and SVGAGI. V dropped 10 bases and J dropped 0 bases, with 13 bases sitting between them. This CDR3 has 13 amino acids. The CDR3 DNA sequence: TGTGCCACCCAGGGAACATTCTCCTACGAGCAGTACTTC. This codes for CATQGTFSYEQYF.

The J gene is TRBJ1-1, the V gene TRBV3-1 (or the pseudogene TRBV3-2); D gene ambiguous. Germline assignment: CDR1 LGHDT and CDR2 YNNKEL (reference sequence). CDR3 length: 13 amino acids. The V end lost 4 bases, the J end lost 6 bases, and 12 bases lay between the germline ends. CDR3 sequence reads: CASSPREGSEAFF. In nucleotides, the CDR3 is TGTGCCAGCAGCCCTAGGGAGGGATCTGAAGCTTTCTTT.

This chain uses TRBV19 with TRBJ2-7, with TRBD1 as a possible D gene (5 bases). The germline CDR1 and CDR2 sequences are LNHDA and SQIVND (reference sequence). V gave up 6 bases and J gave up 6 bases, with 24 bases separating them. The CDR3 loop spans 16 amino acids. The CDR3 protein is CASSPGLDATGSEQYF. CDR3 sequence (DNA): TGTGCCAGTAGCCCAGGGCTGGACGCCACCGGGTCCGAGCAGTACTTC.

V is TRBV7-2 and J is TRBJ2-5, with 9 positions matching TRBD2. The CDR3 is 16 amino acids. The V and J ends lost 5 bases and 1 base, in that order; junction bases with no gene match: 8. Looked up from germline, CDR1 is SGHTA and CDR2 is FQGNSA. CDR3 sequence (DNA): TGTGCCAGCAGCCCATTAGCGGGGGAATTCCAAGAGACCCAGTACTTC. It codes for CASSPLAGEFQETQYF.

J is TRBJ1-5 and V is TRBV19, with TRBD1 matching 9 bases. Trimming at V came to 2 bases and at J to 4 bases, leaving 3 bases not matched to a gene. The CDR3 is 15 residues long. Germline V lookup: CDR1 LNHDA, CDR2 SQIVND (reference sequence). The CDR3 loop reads CASSIWTGANQPQHF. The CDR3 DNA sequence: TGTGCCAGTAGTATATGGACAGGGGCTAATCAGCCCCAGCATTTT.

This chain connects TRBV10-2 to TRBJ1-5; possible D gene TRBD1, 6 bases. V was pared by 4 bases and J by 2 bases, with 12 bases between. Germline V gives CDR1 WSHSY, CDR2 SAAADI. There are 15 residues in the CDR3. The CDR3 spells CASSVAGDGNQPQHF. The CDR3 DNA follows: TGCGCCAGCAGTGTTGCAGGGGACGGCAATCAGCCCCAGCATTTT.

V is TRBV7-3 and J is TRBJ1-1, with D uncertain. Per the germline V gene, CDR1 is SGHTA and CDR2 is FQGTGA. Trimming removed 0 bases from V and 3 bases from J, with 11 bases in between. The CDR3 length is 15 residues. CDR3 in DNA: TGTGCCAGCAGCTTAACGCCCGGGGTCGACACTGAAGCTTTCTTT. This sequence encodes CASSLTPGVDTEAFF.

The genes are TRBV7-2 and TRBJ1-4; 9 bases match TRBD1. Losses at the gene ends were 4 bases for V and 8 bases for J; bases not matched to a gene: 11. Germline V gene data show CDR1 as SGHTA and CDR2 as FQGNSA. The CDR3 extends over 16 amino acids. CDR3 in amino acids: CASSSRTGTGREKLFF. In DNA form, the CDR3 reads TGTGCCAGCAGCTCAAGAACCGGGACAGGGCGGGAAAAACTGTTTTTT. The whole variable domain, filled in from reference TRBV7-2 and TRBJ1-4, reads GAGVSQSPSNKVTEKGKDVELRCDPISGHTALYWYRQSLGQGLEFLIYFQGNSAPDKSGLPSDRFSAERTGGSVSTLTIQRTQQEDSAVYLCASSSRTGTGREKLFFGSGTQLSVL.

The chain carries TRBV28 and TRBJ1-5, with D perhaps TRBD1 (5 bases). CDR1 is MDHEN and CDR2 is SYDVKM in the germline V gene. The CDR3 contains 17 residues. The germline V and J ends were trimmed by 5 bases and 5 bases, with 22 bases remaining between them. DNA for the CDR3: TGTGCCAGCAGTAATACCAGAAAGACAGTCTTTGATCAGCCCCAGCATTTT. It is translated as CASSNTRKTVFDQPQHF.

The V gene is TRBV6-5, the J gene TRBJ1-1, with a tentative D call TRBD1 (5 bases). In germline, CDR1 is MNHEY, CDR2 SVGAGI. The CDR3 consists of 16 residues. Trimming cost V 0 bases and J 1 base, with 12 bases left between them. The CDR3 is CASSYSIDRTNTEAFF. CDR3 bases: TGTGCCAGCAGTTACTCGATCGACAGAACGAACACTGAAGCTTTCTTT.

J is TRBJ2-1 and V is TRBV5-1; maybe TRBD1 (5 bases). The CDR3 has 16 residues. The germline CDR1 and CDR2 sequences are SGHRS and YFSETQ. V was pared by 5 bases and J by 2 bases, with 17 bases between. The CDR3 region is CASSLEGHKAYNEQFF. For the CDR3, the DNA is TGCGCCAGCAGTTTAGAAGGACACAAGGCCTACAATGAGCAGTTCTTC.